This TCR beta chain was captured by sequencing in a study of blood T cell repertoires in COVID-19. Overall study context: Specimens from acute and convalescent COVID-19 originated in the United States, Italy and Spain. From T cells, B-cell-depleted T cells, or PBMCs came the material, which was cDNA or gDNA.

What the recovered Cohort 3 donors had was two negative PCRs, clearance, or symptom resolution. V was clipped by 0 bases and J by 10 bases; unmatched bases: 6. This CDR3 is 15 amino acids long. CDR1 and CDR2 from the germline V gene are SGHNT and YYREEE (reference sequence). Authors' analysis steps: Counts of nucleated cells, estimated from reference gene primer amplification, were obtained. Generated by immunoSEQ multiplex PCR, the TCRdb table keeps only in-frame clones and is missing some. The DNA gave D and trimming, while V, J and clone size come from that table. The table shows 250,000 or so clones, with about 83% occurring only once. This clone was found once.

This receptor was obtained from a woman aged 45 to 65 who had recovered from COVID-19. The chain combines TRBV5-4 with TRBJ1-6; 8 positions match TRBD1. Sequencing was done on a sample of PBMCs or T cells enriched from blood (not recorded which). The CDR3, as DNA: TGTGCCAGCAGCTTGGCACGGACAGGGTCGTCACCCCTCCACTTT. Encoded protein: CASSLARTGSSPLHF.